This is a list of T cell receptor beta chains from one sample in a study of CXCR3-negative and CXCR3-positive naive CD8 T cells. TCRdb re-called the 5' RACE reads; every CDR3 protein appears as one record, without DNA. The sample table sets out approximately 65,000 distinct CDR3 sequences. The specimen sequenced was naive CXCR3+ CD8+ T cells from blood. Receptor source: a human donor in good health. Some clones in this sample may be carry-over from other donors' samples. The CDR3 runs from the conserved cysteine through the conserved F or W.

j_call v_call cdr3_aa
TRBJ2-7 TRBV6-6 CASSFSPGLAGLPSHEQYF
TRBJ2-7 TRBV5-1 CASSLEVGSSYEQYF
TRBJ2-1 TRBV29-1 CSALTVNEQFF
TRBJ2-7 TRBV20-1 CSARGRWPTYEQYF
TRBJ2-7 TRBV4-1 CASSRIYRGRDGEQYF
TRBJ2-7 TRBV6-5 CASQDLLQPHEQYF
TRBJ1-4 TRBV7-2 CASSSRQDLEEKLFF
TRBJ1-5 TRBV20-1 CSAPGQGSQPQHF
TRBJ2-1 TRBV23-1 CASSQYTGGYNEQFF
TRBJ1-1 TRBV5-6 CASSLAGAGWAEAFF
TRBJ2-2 TRBV7-2 CASSPFILSGELFF
TRBJ2-3 TRBV20-1 CSAFSGYNTDTQYF
TRBJ2-4 TRBV7-2 CASSLIDIQYF
TRBJ1-1 TRBV29-1 CSVEGRSTEAFF
TRBJ2-3 TRBV21-1 CASSTPWGDTQYF